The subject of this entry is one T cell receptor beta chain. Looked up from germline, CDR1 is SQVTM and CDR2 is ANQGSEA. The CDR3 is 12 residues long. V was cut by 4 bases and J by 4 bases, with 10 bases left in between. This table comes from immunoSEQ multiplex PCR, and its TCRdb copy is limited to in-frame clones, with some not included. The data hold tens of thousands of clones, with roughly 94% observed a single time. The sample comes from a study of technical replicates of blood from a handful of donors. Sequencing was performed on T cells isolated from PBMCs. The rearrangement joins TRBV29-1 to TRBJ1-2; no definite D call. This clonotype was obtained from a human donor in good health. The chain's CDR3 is CSVVRQVYGYTF. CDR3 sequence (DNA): TGCAGCGTTGTTCGGCAGGTCTATGGCTACACCTTC.